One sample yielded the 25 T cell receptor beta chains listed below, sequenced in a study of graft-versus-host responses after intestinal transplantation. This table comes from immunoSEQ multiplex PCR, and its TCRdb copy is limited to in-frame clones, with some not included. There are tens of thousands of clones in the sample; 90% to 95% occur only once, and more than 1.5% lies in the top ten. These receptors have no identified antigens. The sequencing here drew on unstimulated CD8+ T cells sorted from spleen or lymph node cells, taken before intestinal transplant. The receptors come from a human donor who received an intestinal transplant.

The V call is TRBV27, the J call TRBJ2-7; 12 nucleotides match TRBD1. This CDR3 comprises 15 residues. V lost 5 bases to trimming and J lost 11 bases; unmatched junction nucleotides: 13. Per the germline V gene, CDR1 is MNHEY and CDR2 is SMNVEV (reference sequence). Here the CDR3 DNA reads TGTGCCAGCAGTCGAAGCCGGGACAGGGGGCGCGACGAGTACTTC. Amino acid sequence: CASSRSRDRGRDEYF.

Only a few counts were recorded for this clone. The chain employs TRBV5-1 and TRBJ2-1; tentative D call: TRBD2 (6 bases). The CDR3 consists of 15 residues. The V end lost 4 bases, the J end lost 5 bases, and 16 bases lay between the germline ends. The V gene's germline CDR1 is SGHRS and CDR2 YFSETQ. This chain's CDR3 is CASSPEGLANNEQFF. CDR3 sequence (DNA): TGCGCCAGCAGCCCCGAGGGGCTAGCGAACAATGAGCAGTTCTTC.

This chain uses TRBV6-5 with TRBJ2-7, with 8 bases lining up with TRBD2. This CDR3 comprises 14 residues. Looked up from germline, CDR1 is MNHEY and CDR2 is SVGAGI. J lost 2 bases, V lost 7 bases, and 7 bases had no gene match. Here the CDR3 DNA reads TGTGCCAGCACTCCGGGTAGCGGGGCCTACGAGCAGTACTTC. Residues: CASTPGSGAYEQYF.

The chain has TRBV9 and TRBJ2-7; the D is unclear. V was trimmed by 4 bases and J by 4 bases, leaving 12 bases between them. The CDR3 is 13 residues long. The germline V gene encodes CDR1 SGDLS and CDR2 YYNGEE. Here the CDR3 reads CASSPHGSYEQYF. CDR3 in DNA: TGTGCCAGCAGCCCCCACGGGTCTTACGAGCAGTACTTC.

The CDR3 loop reads CASSRLAGVPDTQYF. The CDR3 DNA reads TGCGCCAGCAGTCGACTAGCGGGGGTTCCAGATACGCAGTATTTT. This chain connects TRBV4-3 to TRBJ2-3; 12 nucleotides align to TRBD2. Germline assignment: CDR1 LGHNA and CDR2 YSLEER. V gave up 6 bases and J gave up 4 bases; unmatched junction bases: 5. This CDR3 has 15 amino acids.

Here the CDR3 reads CAISESISDEQYF. CDR3 DNA: TGTGCCATCAGTGAGTCGATAAGCGACGAGCAGTACTTC. The chain uses TRBV10-3 and TRBJ2-7, with D unclear. V was pared by 0 bases and J by 5 bases, with 8 bases between. From germline, CDR1 is ENHRY and CDR2 SYGVKD. This CDR3 has 13 amino acids.

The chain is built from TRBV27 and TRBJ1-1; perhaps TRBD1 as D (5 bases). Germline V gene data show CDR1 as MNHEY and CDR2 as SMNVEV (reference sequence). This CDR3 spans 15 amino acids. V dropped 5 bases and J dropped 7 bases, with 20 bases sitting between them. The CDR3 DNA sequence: TGTGCCAGCAGTGTCAGAGCGAGACAGCATCGTGAAGCTTTCTTT. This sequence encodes CASSVRARQHREAFF.

CDR3 in DNA: TGCGCCAGCAGCCCGGACAGCGAAGGCGACGAGCAGTACTTC. Translating it yields CASSPDSEGDEQYF. The chain is built from TRBV4-3 and TRBJ2-7; a possible D gene is TRBD1 (6 bases). The germline V and J ends were trimmed by 4 bases and 5 bases, with 15 bases remaining between them. Germline-derived CDR1 and CDR2 are LGHNA and YSLEER. The length of the CDR3 is 14 residues.

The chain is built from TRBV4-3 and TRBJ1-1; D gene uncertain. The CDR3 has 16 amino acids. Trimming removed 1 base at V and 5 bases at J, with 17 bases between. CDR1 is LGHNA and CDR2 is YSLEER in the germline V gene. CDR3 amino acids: CASSQGFPTMETEAFF. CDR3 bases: TGCGCCAGCAGCCAAGGTTTCCCCACTATGGAGACTGAAGCTTTCTTT.

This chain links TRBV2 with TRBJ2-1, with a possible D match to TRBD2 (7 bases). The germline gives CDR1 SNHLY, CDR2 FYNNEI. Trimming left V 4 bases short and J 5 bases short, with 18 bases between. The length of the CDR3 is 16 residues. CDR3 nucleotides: TGTGCCAGCAGTGGGGCGAGGGAGGGGGGGGACAATGAGCAGTTCTTC. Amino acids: CASSGAREGGDNEQFF.

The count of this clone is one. This CDR3 is CASSGRDINYGYTF. The DNA of the CDR3 is TGTGCCAGCAGCGGCAGGGATATAAACTATGGCTACACCTTC. The genes are TRBV5-8 and TRBJ1-2; possible D gene TRBD1, 5 bases. CDR3 length equals 14 residues. Germline-derived CDR1 and CDR2 are SGHTS and YDEGEE. V gave up 4 bases and J gave up 2 bases, with 12 bases separating them.

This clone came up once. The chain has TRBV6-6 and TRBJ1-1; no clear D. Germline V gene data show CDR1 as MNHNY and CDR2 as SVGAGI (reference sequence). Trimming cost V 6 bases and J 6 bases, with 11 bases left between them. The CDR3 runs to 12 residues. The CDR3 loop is CASSDNSAEAFF. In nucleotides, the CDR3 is TGTGCCAGCAGCGACAATTCTGCTGAAGCTTTCTTT.

The CDR3: CASSYSGGHEQFF. The CDR3 DNA is TGTGCCAGCAGTTACTCTGGCGGGCATGAGCAGTTCTTC. The chain links TRBV6-5 to TRBJ2-1; D possibly corresponds to TRBD2 (5 bases). Germline lookup yields CDR1 MNHEY and CDR2 SVGAGI. The CDR3 has 13 amino acids. The V end lost 0 bases, the J end lost 8 bases, and 8 bases lay between the germline ends.

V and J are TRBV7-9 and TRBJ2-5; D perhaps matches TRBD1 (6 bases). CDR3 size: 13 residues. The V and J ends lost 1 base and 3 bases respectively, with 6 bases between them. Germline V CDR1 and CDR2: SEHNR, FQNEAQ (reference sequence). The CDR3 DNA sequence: TGTGCCAGCAGCTTAGGGACAGAAGAGACCCAGTACTTC. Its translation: CASSLGTEETQYF.

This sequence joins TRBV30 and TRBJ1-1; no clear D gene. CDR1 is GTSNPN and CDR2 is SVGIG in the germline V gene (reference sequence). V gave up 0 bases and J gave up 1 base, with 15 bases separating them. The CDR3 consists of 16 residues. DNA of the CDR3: TGTGCCTGGAGTGTACGTGGTGAGGCCCGGAACACTGAAGCTTTCTTT. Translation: CAWSVRGEARNTEAFF. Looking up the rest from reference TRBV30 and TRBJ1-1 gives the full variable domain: SQTIHQWPATLVQPVGSPLSLECTVEGTSNPNLYWYRQAAGRGLQLLFYSVGIGQISSEVPQNLSASRPQDRQFILSSKKLLLSDSGFYLCAWSVRGEARNTEAFFGQGTRLTVV.

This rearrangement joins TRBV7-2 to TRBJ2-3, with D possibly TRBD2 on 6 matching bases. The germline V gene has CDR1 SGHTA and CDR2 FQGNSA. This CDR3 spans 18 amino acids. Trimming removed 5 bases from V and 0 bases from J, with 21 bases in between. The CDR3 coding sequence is TGTGCCAGCAGCCCGTACATTAGTTGGGGGGAGAGCACAGATACGCAGTATTTT. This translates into CASSPYISWGESTDTQYF.

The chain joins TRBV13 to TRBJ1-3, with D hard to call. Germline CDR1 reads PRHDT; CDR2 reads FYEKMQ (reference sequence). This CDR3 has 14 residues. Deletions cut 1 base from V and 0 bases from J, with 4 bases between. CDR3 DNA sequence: TGTGCCAGCAGCTTAGCGGGCTCTGGAAACACCATATATTTT. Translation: CASSLAGSGNTIYF.

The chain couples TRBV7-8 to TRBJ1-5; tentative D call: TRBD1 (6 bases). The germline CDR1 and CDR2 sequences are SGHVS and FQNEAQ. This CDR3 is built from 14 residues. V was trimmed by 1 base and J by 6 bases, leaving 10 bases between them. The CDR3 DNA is TGTGCCAGCAGCTTAGACAGGGACGGTCAGCCCCAGCATTTT. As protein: CASSLDRDGQPQHF.

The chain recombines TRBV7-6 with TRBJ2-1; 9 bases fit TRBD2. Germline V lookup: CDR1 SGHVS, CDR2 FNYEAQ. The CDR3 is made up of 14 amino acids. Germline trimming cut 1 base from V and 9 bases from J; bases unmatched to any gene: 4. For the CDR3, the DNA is TGTGCCAGCAGCTTAGGCGGGGGGGCTCTTGAGCAGTTCTTC. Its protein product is CASSLGGGALEQFF.

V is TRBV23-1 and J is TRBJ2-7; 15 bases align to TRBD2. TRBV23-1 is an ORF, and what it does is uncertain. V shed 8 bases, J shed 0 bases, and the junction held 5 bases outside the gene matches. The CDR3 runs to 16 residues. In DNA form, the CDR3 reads TGCGCCAGCCCGGGGACTAGCGGGGGGCTCTCCTACGAGCAGTACTTC. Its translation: CASPGTSGGLSYEQYF.

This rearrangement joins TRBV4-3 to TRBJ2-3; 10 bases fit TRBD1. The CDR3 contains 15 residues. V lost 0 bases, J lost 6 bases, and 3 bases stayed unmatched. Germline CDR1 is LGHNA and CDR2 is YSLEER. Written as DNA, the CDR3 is TGCGCCAGCAGCCAAGAGGACAGGGGGTGGGATACGCAGTATTTT. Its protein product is CASSQEDRGWDTQYF.

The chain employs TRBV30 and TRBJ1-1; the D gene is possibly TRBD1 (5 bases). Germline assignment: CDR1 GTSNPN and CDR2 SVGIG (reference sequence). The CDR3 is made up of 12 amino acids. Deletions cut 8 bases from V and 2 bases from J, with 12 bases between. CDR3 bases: TGTGCCGGGGGGGTAGCAAACACTGAAGCTTTCTTT. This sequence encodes CAGGVANTEAFF.

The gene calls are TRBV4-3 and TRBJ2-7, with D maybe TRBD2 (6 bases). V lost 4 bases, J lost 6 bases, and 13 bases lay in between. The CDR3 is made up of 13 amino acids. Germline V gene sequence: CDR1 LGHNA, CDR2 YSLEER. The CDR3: CASSPGGFGEQYF. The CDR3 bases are TGCGCCAGCAGCCCCGGGGGATTTGGCGAGCAGTACTTC.

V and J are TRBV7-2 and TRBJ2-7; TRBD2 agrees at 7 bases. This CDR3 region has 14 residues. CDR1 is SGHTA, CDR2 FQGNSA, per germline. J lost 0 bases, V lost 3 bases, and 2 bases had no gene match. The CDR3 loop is CASSFLADSYEQYF. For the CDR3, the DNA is TGTGCCAGCAGCTTCCTAGCGGACTCCTACGAGCAGTACTTC.

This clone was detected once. The CDR3 loop is CASSQEAGSIFYEQYF. DNA for the CDR3: TGCGCCAGCAGCCAAGAGGCAGGGTCGATATTCTACGAGCAGTACTTC. The chain combines TRBV4-3 with TRBJ2-7; possible D gene TRBD1, 5 bases. From germline, CDR1 is LGHNA and CDR2 YSLEER. Trimming pared 0 bases from V and 3 bases from J, leaving 15 bases between. CDR3 size: 16 residues.